These T cell receptor beta chains were read from a single sample in a study of human T cells and chemical hapten exposure. Via MiXCR, TCRdb re-called the RACE reads, giving one row per CDR3 protein. The sample includes more than 150,000 distinct CDR3 sequences, approximately 14% of them seen just once. The sample was whole blood, taken in connection with sensitization to the hapten diphenylcyclopropenone (DPC). The receptors stem from a woman in her 30s with alopecia areata. Some clones in this sample may be carry-over from other donors' samples. Each CDR3 is given with its conserved first and last residue. The order of the fields is J gene, clone size, V gene, D gene, CDR3 DNA, CDR3 protein. D genes are given only for firm matches. For some rows the clone size is stated as once, few or many, or as a class when expanded; others skip it.

TRBJ1-5,many,TRBV4-3,-,TGCGCCAGCAGCCAAATAGAAGGGGAGTCCCAGCATTTT,CASSQIEGESQHF
TRBJ2-1,-,TRBV6-2/TRBV6-3,-,TGTGCCAGCAGTTACTCCCAAGCGGACTCCTACAATGAGCAGTTCTTC,CASSYSQADSYNEQFF
TRBJ1-1,-,TRBV7-9,-,TGTGCCAGCAGCACGAACACTGAAGCTTTCTTT,CASSTNTEAFF
TRBJ1-5,-,TRBV15,-,TGTGCCACCAGCAGAGATTTAGGAGTGGGGCAGCCCCAGCATTTT,CATSRDLGVGQPQHF
TRBJ2-5,-,TRBV6-1,TRBD1,TGTGCCAGCAGTGCGGACAGGGGCCGGCCCCAAGAGACCCAGTACTTC,CASSADRGRPQETQYF
TRBJ2-7,few,TRBV6-2/TRBV6-3,-,TGTGCCAGCAGTTCGTACGGGAGCTCCTACGAGCAGTACTTC,CASSSYGSSYEQYF
TRBJ1-5,many,TRBV12-3/TRBV12-4,-,TGTGCCAGCAGTCAGCCTTATAGCAATCAGCCCCAGCATTTT,CASSQPYSNQPQHF
TRBJ2-7,few,TRBV12-3/TRBV12-4,-,TGTGCCAGCAGTTACGGCACGCACGGCCCCTACGAGCAGTACTTC,CASSYGTHGPYEQYF
TRBJ2-5,-,TRBV3-1,-,TGTGCCAGCAGCCAAGCTCCCTTTGAAGAGACCCAGTACTTC,CASSQAPFEETQYF
TRBJ2-3,many,TRBV12-3/TRBV12-4,TRBD1,TGTGCCAGCAGTTCTCACAGGGGTGGAGATACGCAGTATTTT,CASSSHRGGDTQYF
TRBJ1-2,many,TRBV28,-,TGTGCCAGCAGTTTAGTTGGAACAGCCTCACTAAGCTATGGCTACACCTTC,CASSLVGTASLSYGYTF
TRBJ2-3,-,TRBV12-3/TRBV12-4,-,TGTGCCAGCAGTTTAAAGCAAACGCAGTATTTT,CASSLKQTQYF
TRBJ2-7,-,TRBV20-1,-,TGCAGTGCTAGAAAGGGACCGCCTTCCTACGAGCAGTACTTC,CSARKGPPSYEQYF
TRBJ2-1,few,TRBV5-6,TRBD2,TGTGCCAGCAGCTTGACCCTTGCAGGGAGGGCAAACAATGAGCAGTTCTTC,CASSLTLAGRANNEQFF
TRBJ2-2,few,TRBV10-2,-,TGCGCCAGCAGGATAGGGACCCTTAACACCGGGGAGCTGTTTTTT,CASRIGTLNTGELFF
TRBJ1-4,few,TRBV5-1,-,TGCGCCAGCAGCTTGGGGGAACCCGGTATCCGAGGTGAAAAACTGTTTTTT,CASSLGEPGIRGEKLFF
TRBJ1-1,many,TRBV10-3,-,TGTGCCATCAGAACTTCACAGGGCCCACTGACTGAAGCTTTCTTT,CAIRTSQGPLTEAFF
TRBJ1-5,many,TRBV28,-,TGTGCCAGCAGTTTATTTGATAGCAATCAGCCCCAGCATTTT,CASSLFDSNQPQHF
TRBJ1-1,many,TRBV27,-,TGTGCCAGCAGTTTAAACGGACAGACGAACACTGAAGCTTTCTTT,CASSLNGQTNTEAFF
TRBJ2-5,many,TRBV28,-,TGTGCCAGCAGTTACCCTCCGACCCAGTACTTC,CASSYPPTQYF
TRBJ1-2,few,TRBV5-6,-,TGTGCCAGCACCTGGGCAGGACTGAACTATGGCTACACCTTC,CASTWAGLNYGYTF
TRBJ1-1,many,TRBV20-1,TRBD1,TGCAGTGCTTGCCCCCCCCTAGGGCAGGGGGAAATCACTGAAGCTTTCTTT,CSACPPLGQGEITEAFF
TRBJ2-5,few,TRBV20-1,-,TGCAGTGCTAGATCGCCGGGACCGTCGTGGGAGACCCAGTACTTC,CSARSPGPSWETQYF
TRBJ2-1,-,TRBV28,TRBD2,TGTGCCAGCAGTTTATTGCGGCTAGCGGGATTTTCGGACGACTACAATGAGCAGTTCTTC,CASSLLRLAGFSDDYNEQFF
TRBJ1-6,-,TRBV12-3/TRBV12-4,TRBD1,TGTGCCAGCAGTTTCAGACAGGGTGGCTCACCCCTCCACTTT,CASSFRQGGSPLHF
TRBJ2-7,few,TRBV28,TRBD1,TGTGCCAGCAGTACCATACAGGGGGCCCCCTACGAGCAGTACTTC,CASSTIQGAPYEQYF
TRBJ2-1,many,TRBV27,-,-,CASSSSFGYNEQFF
TRBJ2-3,few,TRBV12-5,TRBD2,TGTGCTAGTGGTTTTAGACTAGCGGGAGATACGCAGTATTTT,CASGFRLAGDTQYF
TRBJ2-1,many,TRBV15,-,TGTGCCACCAGCAGAGACGTCCAGACCCGTCATGAGCAGTTCTTC,CATSRDVQTRHEQFF
TRBJ1-5,-,TRBV19,TRBD1,TGTGCCAGTAGTATCCTGGACAGGGGGTATTATCAGCCCCAGCATTTT,CASSILDRGYYQPQHF
TRBJ1-5,few,TRBV28,TRBD1,TGTGCCAGCAGCTCAGGGGGGTCTGGCAATCAGCCCCAGCATTTT,CASSSGGSGNQPQHF
TRBJ2-2,few,TRBV6-5,-,TGTGCCAGCATGCTCGGGGGCGGGATGGTTACCGGGGAGCTGTTTTTT,CASMLGGGMVTGELFF
TRBJ2-5,many,TRBV5-1,-,TGCGCCAGCAGCTTGGCGGGGGAGACCGAAGAGACCCAGTACTTC,CASSLAGETEETQYF
TRBJ2-6,-,TRBV28,-,TGTGCCAGCAGACCCTCGGGGGCTGGGGCCAACGTCCTGACTTTC,CASRPSGAGANVLTF
TRBJ2-5,-,TRBV3-1,-,TGTGCCAGCAGCCAAGGGACTATCCGAGGGATAGAGACCCAGTACTTC,CASSQGTIRGIETQYF
TRBJ2-7,-,TRBV28,-,TGTGCCAGCAGCCCCCCCACAGTTTACGAGCAGTACTTC,CASSPPTVYEQYF
TRBJ1-2,-,TRBV20-1,-,TGCAGTGCTAGAGAGTGGCAAGGGATAAGGTACTATGGCTACACCTTC,CSAREWQGIRYYGYTF
TRBJ1-3,-,TRBV20-1,TRBD1,TGCAGTGCCGGTCAGGGGGCGGACACCATATATTTT,CSAGQGADTIYF
TRBJ2-2,-,TRBV9,-,TGTGCCAGCAGCCCCCGGTTGGCGGGCCTCACCGGGGAGCTGTTTTTT,CASSPRLAGLTGELFF
TRBJ2-3,-,TRBV11-3,TRBD2,TGTGCCAGCAGCCGGGGGGGATCAGATACGCAGTATTTT,CASSRGGSDTQYF
TRBJ1-2,-,TRBV12-3/TRBV12-4,-,TGTGCCAGCACTTTGGGGGACCCGAAAGGAGGCTATGGCTACACCTTC,CASTLGDPKGGYGYTF